A selection of T cell receptor beta chains follows, all from one sample in a study of regulatory T cells in long-lasting Graves disease. One entry per CDR3 protein results from TCRdb running MiXCR on the multiplex PCR reads. The sample consists of some 330,000 distinct CDR3 sequences, about 12% of them appearing once. These data also featured in a second study, about T cells in Graves' hyperthyroidism and ophthalmopathy.

This sample comprised peripheral blood mononuclear cells (PBMCs), obtained at new diagnosis, from a patient treated with antithyroid drugs. The receptors stem from a woman younger than 35 with Graves disease. Each CDR3 is given with its conserved first and last residue. D genes are given only for firm matches. Not every row has a clone size; where given, it reads once, few, many or a size class.

-	TRBV15	TRBJ1-4	TRBD1	CATSREATGEKLFF	TGTGCCACCAGCAGAGAAGCGACAGGGGAAAAACTGTTTTTT
-	TRBV19	TRBJ2-7	-	CASSPGLRSGEQYF	TGTGCCAGTAGTCCCGGGCTACGCTCGGGTGAGCAGTACTTC
many	TRBV12-3/TRBV12-4	TRBJ2-1	-	CASSLAGVEQFF	TGTGCCAGCAGTTTAGCAGGGGTTGAGCAGTTCTTC
-	TRBV20-1	TRBJ2-1	-	CSATLTTYNEQFF	TGCAGTGCTACCTTAACAACCTACAATGAGCAGTTCTTC
-	TRBV7-9	TRBJ2-1	TRBD2	CASSALPGPAGVLDYNEQFF	TGTGCCAGCAGCGCACTACCGGGACCAGCGGGAGTATTGGATTACAATGAGCAGTTCTTC
many	TRBV19	TRBJ1-1	-	CASSIRGVTEAFF	TGTGCCAGTAGTATCAGAGGGGTCACTGAAGCTTTCTTT
many	TRBV30	TRBJ2-3	-	CAWSADTTDTQYF	TGTGCCTGGAGTGCTGACACCACAGATACGCAGTATTTT
-	TRBV28	TRBJ1-1	-	CASDPLTENTEAFF	TGTGCCAGCGACCCTCTGACGGAGAACACTGAAGCTTTCTTT
many	TRBV6-1	TRBJ1-5	TRBD1	CASAIGAGGRNQPQHF	TGTGCCAGCGCAATCGGGGCAGGGGGACGCAATCAGCCCCAGCATTTT
many	TRBV11-1	TRBJ2-3	-	CASSTRQVGGGDTQYF	TGTGCCAGCAGCACCCGACAGGTCGGTGGTGGGGATACGCAGTATTTT
-	TRBV30	TRBJ1-6	TRBD1	CAWRQGVNSPLHF	TGTGCCTGGAGACAGGGGGTGAATTCACCCCTCCACTTT
many	TRBV12-3/TRBV12-4	TRBJ1-5	TRBD1	CASSGQGNNQPQHF	TGTGCCAGCAGTGGACAGGGCAACAATCAGCCCCAGCATTTT
many	TRBV11-2	TRBJ1-1	-	CASSLGTNTEAFF	TGTGCCAGCAGCTTAGGGACGAACACTGAAGCTTTCTTT
many	TRBV5-1	TRBJ2-2	TRBD1	CASSLVQGGTGELFF	TGTGCCAGCAGCTTGGTACAGGGGGGCACCGGGGAGCTGTTTTTT
-	TRBV7-8	TRBJ2-7	TRBD1	CASSLARAGGAWEQYF	TGTGCCAGCAGCTTAGCGCGGGCAGGGGGCGCATGGGAGCAGTACTTC
many	TRBV28	TRBJ1-4	TRBD1	CASSTGGPNEKLFF	TGTGCCAGCTCCACAGGGGGACCTAATGAAAAACTGTTTTTT
-	TRBV20-1	TRBJ2-1	TRBD2	CSARTDHHGGLAGESYNEQFF	TGCAGTGCTAGGACCGACCACCACGGCGGACTAGCGGGAGAATCCTACAATGAGCAGTTCTTC
many	TRBV29-1	TRBJ2-1	TRBD2	CSVEQLAGPSEQFF	TGCAGCGTTGAACAACTAGCGGGGCCAAGTGAGCAGTTCTTC
many	TRBV18	TRBJ2-1	-	CASSQTQRNEQFF	TGTGCCAGCTCCCAGACTCAAAGGAATGAGCAGTTCTTC
many	TRBV20-1	TRBJ1-1	-	CSANRNMNTEAFF	TGCAGTGCTAACAGGAACATGAACACTGAAGCTTTCTTT
many	TRBV12-3/TRBV12-4	TRBJ1-5	-	CASRREGGQPQHF	TGCGCTAGCAGACGGGAGGGCGGACAGCCCCAGCATTTT
few	TRBV20-1	TRBJ2-1	-	CSAALPSSYNEQFF	TGCAGTGCCGCTCTGCCGTCGTCCTACAATGAGCAGTTCTTC